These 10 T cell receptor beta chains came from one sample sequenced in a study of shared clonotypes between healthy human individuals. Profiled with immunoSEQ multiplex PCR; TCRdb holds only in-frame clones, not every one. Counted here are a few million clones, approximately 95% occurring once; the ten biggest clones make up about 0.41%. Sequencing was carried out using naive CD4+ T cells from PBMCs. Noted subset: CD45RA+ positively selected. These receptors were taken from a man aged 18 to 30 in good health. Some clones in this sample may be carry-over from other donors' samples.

The CDR3 sequence: CASSPSDRDDQPQHF. CDR3 coding DNA: TGTGCCAGCTCACCGTCCGACAGGGACGATCAGCCCCAGCATTTT. The chain uses TRBV18 and TRBJ1-5; 7 bases align to TRBD1. This CDR3 spans 15 amino acids. Germline V gene lookup returns CDR1 KGHSH and CDR2 LQKENI. V shed 3 bases and J 5 bases; nucleotides not matched to a gene: 7.

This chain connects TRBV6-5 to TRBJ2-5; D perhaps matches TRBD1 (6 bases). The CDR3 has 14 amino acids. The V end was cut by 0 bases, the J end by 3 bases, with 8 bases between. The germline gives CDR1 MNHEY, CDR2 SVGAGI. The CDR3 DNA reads TGTGCCAGCAGTTACTCGAGGGGGAAAGAGACCCAGTACTTC. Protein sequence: CASSYSRGKETQYF.

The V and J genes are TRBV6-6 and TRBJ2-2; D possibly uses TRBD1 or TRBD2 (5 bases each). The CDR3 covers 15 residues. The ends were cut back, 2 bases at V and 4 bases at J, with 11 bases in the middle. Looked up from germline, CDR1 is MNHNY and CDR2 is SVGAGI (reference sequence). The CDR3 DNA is TGTGCCAGCAGTTACAGTCCGAGGGGCACCGGGGAGCTGTTTTTT. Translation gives CASSYSPRGTGELFF.

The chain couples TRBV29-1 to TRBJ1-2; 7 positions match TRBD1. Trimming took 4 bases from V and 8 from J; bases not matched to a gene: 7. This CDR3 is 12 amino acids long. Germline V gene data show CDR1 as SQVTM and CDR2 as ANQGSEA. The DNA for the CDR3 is TGCAGCGTTGGGGACAGCCCGGAGGGCTACACCTTC. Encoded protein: CSVGDSPEGYTF.

The CDR3 sequence is CASSEARTGDQPQHF. The DNA of the CDR3 is TGTGCCAGCAGTGAAGCACGCACAGGGGATCAGCCCCAGCATTTT. The V call is TRBV6-1, the J call TRBJ1-5, with 7 bases aligning to TRBD1. Trimming cost V 0 bases and J 5 bases; bases outside gene matches: 4. This CDR3 contains 15 residues. Germline lookup yields CDR1 MNHNS and CDR2 SASEGT.

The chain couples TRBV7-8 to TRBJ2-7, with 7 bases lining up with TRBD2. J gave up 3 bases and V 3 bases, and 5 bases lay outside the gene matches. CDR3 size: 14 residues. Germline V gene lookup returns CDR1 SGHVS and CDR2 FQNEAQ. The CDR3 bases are TGTGCCAGCAGCTTGAGGGAGGGCCTCTACGAGCAGTACTTC. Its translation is CASSLREGLYEQYF.

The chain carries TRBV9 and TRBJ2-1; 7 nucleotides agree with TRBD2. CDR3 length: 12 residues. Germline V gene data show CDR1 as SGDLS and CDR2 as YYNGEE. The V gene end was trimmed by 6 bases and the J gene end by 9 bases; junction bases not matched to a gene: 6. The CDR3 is CASMTGGSEQFF. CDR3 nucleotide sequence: TGTGCCAGCATGACGGGAGGAAGTGAGCAGTTCTTC. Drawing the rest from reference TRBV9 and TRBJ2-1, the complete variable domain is DSGVTQTPKHLITATGQRVTLRCSPRSGDLSVYWYQQSLDQGLQFLIQYYNGEERAKGNILERFSAQQFPDLHSELNLSSLELGDSALYFCASMTGGSEQFFGPGTRLTVL.

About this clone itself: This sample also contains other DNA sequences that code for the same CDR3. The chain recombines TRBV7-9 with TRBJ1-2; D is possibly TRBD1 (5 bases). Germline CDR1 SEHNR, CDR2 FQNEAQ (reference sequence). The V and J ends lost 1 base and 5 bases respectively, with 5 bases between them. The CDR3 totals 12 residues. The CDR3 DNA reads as TGTGCCAGCAGCTTAGAGGGGTATGGCTACACCTTC. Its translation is CASSLEGYGYTF. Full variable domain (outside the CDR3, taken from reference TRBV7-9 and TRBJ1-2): DTGVSQNPRHKITKRGQNVTFRCDPISEHNRLYWYRQTLGQGPEFLTYFQNEAQLEKSRLLSDRFSAERPKGSFSTLEIQRTEQGDSAMYLCASSLEGYGYTFGSGTRLTVV.

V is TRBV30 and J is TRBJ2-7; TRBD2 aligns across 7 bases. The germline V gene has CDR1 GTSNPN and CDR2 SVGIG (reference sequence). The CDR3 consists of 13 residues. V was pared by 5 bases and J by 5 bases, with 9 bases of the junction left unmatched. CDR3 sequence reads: CAWFSRLAHEQYF. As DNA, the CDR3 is TGTGCCTGGTTCTCCCGACTAGCCCACGAGCAGTACTTC.

This CDR3 reads CASSQANTEAFF. The DNA for the CDR3 is TGTGCCAGCTCACAGGCGAACACTGAAGCTTTCTTT. The chain uses TRBV18 and TRBJ1-1; D unclear. Germline CDR1 and CDR2: KGHSH and LQKENI. CDR3 length: 12 amino acids. The ends were cut back, 4 bases at V and 1 base at J, with 4 bases in the middle.